Presented here are 25 T cell receptor beta chains from one specimen sequenced in a study of T cells after yellow fever vaccination (dated by TCRdb to between 2019 and 2020). The treatment or condition label corresponds to: live attenuated yellow fever vaccine strain. The library was obtained by 5' RACE. Sequenced using an Illumina HiSeq 2500. The public reads were run again by TCRdb, first through fastp at Q25 and then through MiXCR, and only productive beta chains were kept. CDR3 protein duplicates are merged, each entry listing the most common genes and DNA. The sample records under 200,000 distinct CDR3 sequences, about 7% of which are singletons. Approximately 2.5% of the sample is held by the ten biggest clonotypes. The sample in question was CD4+ T cells sorted from PBMCs, obtained about 5 days after the first yellow fever vaccination. The receptors come from a man younger than 35 who received the YFV17D yellow fever vaccine.

This clonotype was detected a few times. V and J are TRBV7-9 and TRBJ1-1, with 7 bases lining up with TRBD1. The CDR3 covers 15 residues. Unmatched junction bases numbered 9, after V lost 3 bases and J lost 5 bases. Germline CDR1 reads SEHNR; CDR2 reads FQNEAQ (reference sequence). DNA for the CDR3: TGTGCCAGCAGCTTGGGGGGCAGGGGGGGGACTGAAGCTTTCTTT. Translation gives CASSLGGRGGTEAFF.

This clonotype was counted only a few times. V and J are TRBV2 and TRBJ2-3; a possible D gene is TRBD2 (5 bases). Germline V lookup: CDR1 SNHLY, CDR2 FYNNEI. The V end was cut by 2 bases, the J end by 8 bases, with 17 bases between. The CDR3 extends over 15 amino acids. The CDR3 DNA sequence: TGTGCCAGCAGTGAAAGGGCTAGCTCCCCCGGTACGCAGTATTTT. This translates into CASSERASSPGTQYF.

Only a few counts were recorded for this clonotype. V usage is TRBV28 and J usage is TRBJ1-2, with no clear D. Trimming removed 6 bases from V and 4 bases from J, with 15 bases in between. CDR3 length: 14 amino acids. Per germline, CDR1 MDHEN and CDR2 SYDVKM. CDR3 in amino acids: CASSPSEGIYGYTF. Written as DNA, the CDR3 is TGTGCCAGCAGCCCCTCCGAGGGTATCTATGGCTACACCTTC.

This clonotype was detected many times. V gene TRBV6-2 or TRBV6-3 combines with J gene TRBJ2-1; 7 nucleotides agree with TRBD2. CDR1 is MNHEY, CDR2 SVGEGT, per germline. V was clipped by 7 bases and J by 6 bases; unmatched bases: 15. The CDR3 sequence is 16 residues long. CDR3 sequence (DNA): TGTGCCAGCAAAGGAGCCCGGGGGGACCGCGTCAATGAGCAGTTCTTC. This encodes CASKGARGDRVNEQFF.

At least ten counts were recorded for this clonotype. The chain joins TRBV7-2 to TRBJ2-7, with D perhaps assigned TRBD1 or TRBD2 (5 bases each). Germline values: CDR1 SGHTA, CDR2 FQGNSA. The CDR3 is 14 amino acids. V was shortened by 5 bases and J by 2 bases, with 13 bases between the two germline ends. The CDR3 here is CASSPHEGPYEQYF. Written as DNA, the CDR3 is TGTGCCAGCAGCCCCCACGAGGGGCCCTACGAGCAGTACTTC.

The chain is built from TRBV10-3 and TRBJ2-3; TRBD2 matches 10 bases. The germline V gene encodes CDR1 ENHRY and CDR2 SYGVKD. CDR3 length equals 17 residues. V gave up 2 bases and J gave up 2 bases; unmatched junction bases: 7. DNA of the CDR3: TGTGCCATCAGTGAGAGTAGCGGGGGGCCCCTCACAGATACGCAGTATTTT. Translation gives CAISESSGGPLTDTQYF.

This clonotype was detected ten times or more. The V gene is TRBV12-3 or TRBV12-4, the J gene TRBJ1-4; possibly TRBD1 for D (5 bases). V shed 2 bases and J shed 0 bases, with 7 bases lying between them. The CDR3 has 15 amino acids. DNA of the CDR3: TGTGCCAGCAGTTTACGGGACGCAACTAATGAAAAACTGTTTTTT. Its protein product is CASSLRDATNEKLFF.

This clonotype has at least ten counts. The CDR3 DNA reads TGCAGTGCCAGCCTCTACGAGCAGTACGTC. This translates into CSASLYEQYV. The chain couples TRBV20-1 to TRBJ2-7, with D unclear. Trimming took 6 bases from V and 3 from J, leaving 6 bases between them. CDR1 and CDR2 from the germline V gene are DFQATT and SNEGSKA (reference sequence). CDR3 length equals 10 residues.

Many counts were recorded for this clonotype. The chain uses TRBV7-9 and TRBJ1-3, with no clear D. The germline V and J ends were trimmed by 6 bases and 4 bases, with 7 bases remaining between them. Germline V CDR1 and CDR2: SEHNR, FQNEAQ (reference sequence). The CDR3 has 12 residues. The CDR3 nucleotides are TGTGCCAGCAGTTTGGAGGGAAACACCATATATTTT. Translating gives CASSLEGNTIYF. Drawing the rest from reference TRBV7-9 and TRBJ1-3, the complete variable domain is DTGVSQNPRHKITKRGQNVTFRCDPISEHNRLYWYRQTLGQGPEFLTYFQNEAQLEKSRLLSDRFSAERPKGSFSTLEIQRTEQGDSAMYLCASSLEGNTIYFGEGSWLTVV.

This clonotype was detected only a few times. The gene calls are TRBV20-1 and TRBJ1-5, with 10 bases identical to TRBD1. The CDR3 totals 15 residues. The germline gives CDR1 DFQATT, CDR2 SNEGSKA (reference sequence). Germline trimming cut 2 bases from V and 7 bases from J; bases unmatched to any gene: 8. The CDR3, as DNA: TGCAGTGCTAGACTCTGGACAGGGGGAGGGCAGCCCCAGCATTTT. Protein product: CSARLWTGGGQPQHF.

This clonotype was found a few times. The chain is built from TRBV4-1 and TRBJ1-2; D remains unclear. Per germline, CDR1 MGHRA and CDR2 YSYEKL. V was trimmed by 0 bases and J by 7 bases, leaving 15 bases between them. The CDR3 is made up of 15 amino acids. CDR3 sequence reads: CASSQDYIGRSGYTF. The CDR3 region has the DNA TGCGCCAGCAGCCAAGATTACATAGGGCGATCTGGCTACACCTTC.

At least ten counts were recorded for this clonotype. The V and J genes are TRBV19 and TRBJ1-5; a possible D gene is TRBD1 (5 bases). Germline lookup yields CDR1 LNHDA and CDR2 SQIVND (reference sequence). Trimming left V 4 bases short and J 2 bases short, with 15 bases between. CDR3 length: 16 amino acids. CDR3 coding DNA: TGTGCCAGTAGTACCGCAGGGTATAAGCGCAATCAGCCCCAGCATTTT. It encodes CASSTAGYKRNQPQHF.

The chain recombines TRBV20-1 with TRBJ1-1, with D uncertain. V dropped 1 base and J dropped 4 bases, with 13 bases sitting between them. The length of the CDR3 is 14 residues. Germline CDR1 is DFQATT and CDR2 is SNEGSKA (reference sequence). CDR3 in DNA: TGCAGTGCTAGAGTCTCCATGGGGAGCACTGAAGCTTTCTTT. Protein: CSARVSMGSTEAFF.

This chain connects TRBV12-5 to TRBJ2-7; D possibly corresponds to TRBD1 (6 bases). Germline V gene data show CDR1 as LGHNT and CDR2 as FRNRAP. Trimming cost V 5 bases and J 6 bases, with 14 bases left between them. The CDR3 has 13 residues. CDR3: CASGQKTGPEQYV. In DNA form, the CDR3 reads TGTGCTAGTGGTCAGAAGACAGGACCCGAGCAGTACGTC.

Ten or more counts support this clonotype. This chain links TRBV10-2 with TRBJ2-7, with TRBD1 identical over 8 bases. Unmatched junction bases numbered 7, after V lost 2 bases and J lost 1 base. Germline V lookup: CDR1 WSHSY, CDR2 SAAADI. This CDR3 has 16 amino acids. In nucleotides, the CDR3 is TGCGCCAGCAGTGAGGGGCAGGGGGCGAAGTCCTACGAGCAGTACTTC. The encoded protein is CASSEGQGAKSYEQYF.

This clonotype was found a few times. The chain couples TRBV4-3 to TRBJ2-2; tentatively, D is TRBD1 (6 bases). The germline CDR1 and CDR2 sequences are LGHNA and YSLEER. V was shortened by 2 bases and J by 7 bases, with 14 bases between the two germline ends. The CDR3 sequence is 15 residues long. The CDR3 DNA reads TGCGCCAGCAGCCAACGGTTTGAGGGGGTCGGGGAGCTGTTTTTT. Its protein product is CASSQRFEGVGELFF.

Many counts were recorded for this clonotype. The J gene is TRBJ1-5, the V gene TRBV7-9, with 9 bases matching TRBD1. Germline lookup yields CDR1 SEHNR and CDR2 FQNEAQ (reference sequence). The CDR3 extends over 15 amino acids. J gave up 6 bases and V 5 bases, and 8 bases lay outside the gene matches. The CDR3 DNA reads TGTGCCAGCAGCAAGACAGGGGGAAGAGGTCAGCCCCAGCATTTT. Its protein is CASSKTGGRGQPQHF.

This clonotype was seen only a few times. This chain connects TRBV4-3 to TRBJ2-2, with TRBD1 identical over 7 bases. The CDR3 is made up of 16 amino acids. Looked up from germline, CDR1 is LGHNA and CDR2 is YSLEER. V lost 0 bases and J lost 5; bases outside the gene matches: 6. The CDR3 sequence is CASSQETGVDTGELFF. DNA for the CDR3: TGCGCCAGCAGCCAAGAAACAGGGGTGGATACCGGGGAGCTGTTTTTT.

The chain employs TRBV20-1 and TRBJ1-4; D may be TRBD1 (6 bases). V lost 6 bases to trimming and J lost 7 bases, with 15 bases between them. This CDR3 comprises 13 residues. Germline V CDR1 and CDR2: DFQATT, SNEGSKA (reference sequence). In DNA form, the CDR3 reads TGCAGTGCCCCAGGGGTGGTGGGTGAAAAACTGTTTTTT. Protein: CSAPGVVGEKLFF.

This clonotype was seen more than once but under ten times. V is TRBV6-2 or TRBV6-3 and J is TRBJ2-1; possible D gene TRBD1, 5 bases. Trimming took off 5 bases at V and 2 bases at J, with 10 bases between the two ends. CDR3 length: 14 residues. The germline V gene encodes CDR1 MNHEY and CDR2 SVGEGT. The CDR3 nucleotides read TGTGCCAGCAGTCCGCAGGGAACCTACAATGAGCAGTTCTTC. It encodes CASSPQGTYNEQFF.

The table lists this clonotype with many counts. The chain has TRBV28 and TRBJ1-1; D gene unclear. Germline-derived CDR1 and CDR2 are MDHEN and SYDVKM. Trimming removed 5 bases at V and 4 bases at J, with 11 bases between. The CDR3 has 13 amino acids. The CDR3 here is CASSLQRGTEAFF. DNA for the CDR3: TGTGCCAGCAGTCTTCAGCGGGGCACTGAAGCTTTCTTT.

This clonotype has a handful of counts. The chain employs TRBV14 and TRBJ1-6; no definite D call. The length of the CDR3 is 15 residues. With 1 base removed from V and 14 bases from J, the gap between germline ends came to 18 bases. Germline CDR1 SGHDN, CDR2 FVKESK. CDR3 protein: CASSQAGSVPVALHF. The CDR3 DNA reads as TGTGCCAGCAGCCAAGCAGGATCCGTCCCAGTGGCCCTCCACTTT.

The chain employs TRBV3-1 and TRBJ2-7; D might be TRBD2 (6 bases). Trimming pared 4 bases from V and 1 base from J, leaving 8 bases between. Germline lookup yields CDR1 LGHDT and CDR2 YNNKEL (reference sequence). The CDR3 spans 13 residues. In DNA form, the CDR3 reads TGTGCCAGCAGCCGGGACTTATCCTACGAGCAGTACTTC. Translated: CASSRDLSYEQYF.

This clonotype was detected many times. The rearrangement links TRBV4-1 to TRBJ2-3; TRBD1 might be the D (6 bases). V dropped 1 base and J dropped 6 bases, with 14 bases sitting between them. The CDR3 is 15 residues long. CDR1 and CDR2 (germline): MGHRA, YSYEKL. This chain's CDR3 is CASSQGTTGLDTQYF. The CDR3 nucleotides read TGCGCCAGCAGCCAAGGGACCACAGGGTTGGATACGCAGTATTTT.

In its sample, this clonotype was seen a few times. The chain recombines TRBV6-5 with TRBJ2-7; 9 bases map to TRBD2. CDR1 MNHEY and CDR2 SVGAGI come from the germline V gene. J gave up 0 bases and V 0 bases, and 9 bases lay outside the gene matches. This CDR3 is built from 18 residues. CDR3 nucleotides: TGTGCCAGCAGTTACTCCTCTCATGGGCGGGGGGGCTCCTACGAGCAGTACTTC. It is translated as CASSYSSHGRGGSYEQYF.